These T cell receptor beta chains were read from a single sample in a study of T cell responses to AZD1222 COVID-19 vaccine. Sequencing was performed with immunoSEQ multiplex PCR; in TCRdb, only in-frame clones are kept and a portion is missing. Here the sample spans roughly 70,000 clones, roughly four fifths being singletons. The specimen comprised peripheral blood, sampled on day 0 of AZD1222 vaccination. All receptors come from an adult in good health. CDR3s include the opening cysteine and the closing phenylalanine or tryptophan. The D gene is left open where the match is weak. Rows may omit the clone size; those that give it use once, few, many or a size class.

J gene | D gene | V gene | clone size | CDR3 protein | CDR3 DNA
TRBJ1-5 | TRBD1 | TRBV24-1 | . | CATSERRTGGPSAQHF | TGTGCCACCAGTGAACGCCGGACAGGGGGCCCTTCGGCCCAGCATTTT
TRBJ2-5 | . | TRBV7-9 | few | CASIGGLGETQYF | TGTGCCAGCATAGGGGGGCTGGGAGAGACCCAGTACTTC
TRBJ1-2 | . | TRBV6-5 | few | CASSYDANYGYTF | TGTGCCAGCAGTTATGACGCTAACTATGGCTACACCTTC
TRBJ1-6 | . | TRBV2 | once | CASSVLPGRSPLHF | TGTGCCAGCAGTGTTCTGCCAGGGAGGTCACCCCTCCACTTT
TRBJ1-6 | TRBD1 | TRBV5-6 | few | CASSPDRFNSPLHF | TGTGCCAGCAGCCCGGACAGGTTTAATTCACCCCTCCACTTT
TRBJ1-2 | TRBD1 | TRBV4-3 | . | CASSQDGTGVGYTF | TGCGCCAGCAGCCAAGACGGGACAGGGGTGGGCTACACCTTC
TRBJ1-5 | TRBD1 | TRBV19 | . | CASSREGAGGQPQHF | TGTGCCAGTAGTCGAGAGGGGGCAGGAGGTCAGCCCCAGCATTTT
TRBJ1-2 | TRBD1 | TRBV18 | . | CASSLRTGLNYGYTF | TGTGCCAGCTCTCTACGGACAGGGCTAAACTATGGCTACACCTTC
TRBJ2-3 | . | TRBV9 | . | CASSVAPTREDTQYF | TGTGCCAGCAGCGTAGCCCCTACACGGGAGGATACGCAGTATTTT
TRBJ2-3 | . | TRBV6-2/TRBV6-3 | . | CASSLPTTTGALWTDTQYF | TGTGCCAGCAGTCTCCCTACCACGACGGGGGCCCTATGGACAGATACGCAGTATTTT
TRBJ2-2 | . | TRBV9 | . | CASSVTTVAGELFF | TGTGCCAGCAGCGTAACTACCGTTGCCGGGGAGCTGTTTTTT
TRBJ1-1 | . | TRBV18 | few | CASSPTGRDTEAFF | TGTGCCAGCTCACCAACAGGGAGGGACACTGAAGCTTTCTTT
TRBJ1-1 | . | TRBV5-4 | . | CASSRGRGNTEAFF | TGTGCCAGCAGCCGAGGGAGAGGGAACACTGAAGCTTTCTTT
TRBJ1-5 | . | TRBV14 | . | CASSQMAGQPQHF | TGTGCCAGCAGCCAAATGGCGGGTCAGCCCCAGCATTTT
TRBJ2-7 | TRBD1 | TRBV5-1 | . | CASSLAPGQAVRDEQYF | TGCGCCAGCAGCTTGGCCCCAGGACAGGCGGTAAGGGACGAGCAGTACTTC
TRBJ1-1 | . | TRBV4-3 | . | CASSQRAQGAEAFF | TGCGCCAGCAGCCAAAGGGCACAGGGTGCTGAAGCTTTCTTT
TRBJ2-1 | TRBD1 | TRBV5-5 | . | CASSFGTGGYNEQFF | TGTGCCAGCTCCTTCGGAACAGGGGGCTACAATGAGCAGTTCTTC